This T cell receptor (beta chain) came from a study of long-term antiretroviral therapy in people with HIV. Runs used v3.0 of the immunoSEQ assay and were done at survey level. Assay used: immunoSEQ multiplex PCR; TCRdb lists only in-frame clones, some missing. Here the sample spans some 30,000 clones, around 93% being singletons. Per donor, at least one pre-ART and at least two post-ART PBMC samples were obtained. The samples comprised roughly 0.9-10 million cryopreserved PBMC ahead of DNA extraction. This CDR3 spans 15 amino acids. Per germline, CDR1 ENHRY and CDR2 SYGVKD. V was clipped by 6 bases and J by 6 bases; unmatched bases: 8.

This TCR came from a man aged 50 or older with HIV. J is TRBJ1-5 and V is TRBV10-3, with 10 bases that match TRBD1. The source was unsorted PBMCs, collected approximately 7.1 years after starting antiretroviral therapy. CDR3 coding DNA: TGTGCCATCAGCCCGGGACAGGGGTTAGGTCAGCCCCAGCATTTT. Amino acids: CAISPGQGLGQPQHF.